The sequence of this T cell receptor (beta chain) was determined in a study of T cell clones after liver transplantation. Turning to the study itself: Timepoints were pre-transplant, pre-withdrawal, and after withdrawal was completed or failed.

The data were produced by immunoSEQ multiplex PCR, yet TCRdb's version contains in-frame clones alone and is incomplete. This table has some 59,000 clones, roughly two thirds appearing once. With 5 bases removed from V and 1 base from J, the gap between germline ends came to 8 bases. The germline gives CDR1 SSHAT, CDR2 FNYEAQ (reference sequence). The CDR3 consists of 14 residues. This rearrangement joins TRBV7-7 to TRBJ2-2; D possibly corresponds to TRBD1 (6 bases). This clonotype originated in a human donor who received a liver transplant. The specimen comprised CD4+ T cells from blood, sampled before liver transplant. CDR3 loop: CASSTQGNTGELFF. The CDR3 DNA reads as TGTGCCAGCAGCACACAGGGGAACACCGGGGAGCTGTTTTTT.